Listed below are T cell receptor beta chains from one sample, sequenced in a study of blood T cells in healthy people across ages. TCRdb processed the 5' RACE reads anew with MiXCR; each CDR3 protein has one entry. Among approximately 1,700,000 distinct CDR3 sequences listed, 39% were seen once. Sequenced: blood. These receptors were taken from a human donor in good health. Each CDR3 is given with its conserved first and last residue. The order of the fields is V gene, D gene, clone size, J gene, CDR3 protein, CDR3 DNA. The D gene is left open where the match is weak. Only some rows state a clone size, as once, few, many or a class for expanded clones.

TRBV18,TRBD2,.,TRBJ2-5,CASSPISSGETQYF,TGTGCCAGCTCACCAATATCTAGCGGAGAGACCCAGTACTTC
TRBV7-2,.,.,TRBJ2-1,CACTRGASSYNEQFF,TGTGCCTGCACCCGGGGGGCCAGCTCCTACAATGAGCAGTTCTTC
TRBV4-3,.,few,TRBJ2-7,CASSAAMAGSYEQYF,TGCGCCAGCAGCGCAGCCATGGCAGGGAGCTACGAGCAGTACTTC
TRBV29-1,TRBD1,.,TRBJ1-1,CSVRGQSESRGTEAFF,TGCAGCGTGCGGGGACAGTCAGAATCTCGCGGCACTGAAGCTTTCTTT
TRBV20-1,.,many,TRBJ1-1,CSASMVGEAFF,TGCAGTGCTAGTATGGTGGGTGAAGCTTTCTTT
TRBV29-1,.,few,TRBJ1-2,CSVPTGSGGYTF,TGCAGCGTGCCGACCGGATCTGGGGGCTACACCTTC
TRBV7-8,TRBD1,.,TRBJ2-7,CASRRDRGSNYEQYF,TGTGCCAGCAGACGCGACAGGGGATCTAACTACGAGCAGTACTTC
TRBV29-1,TRBD1,few,TRBJ2-7,CSVEVIGTGDEQYF,TGCAGCGTTGAAGTTATCGGGACAGGTGACGAGCAGTACTTC
TRBV15,.,.,TRBJ2-3,CATSGGARFPNTQYF,TGTGCCACCAGCGGAGGGGCCCGCTTCCCAAATACGCAGTATTTT
TRBV27,.,few,TRBJ1-2,CASGNPGGRPDYGYTF,TGTGCCAGCGGCAATCCAGGAGGCCGGCCCGACTATGGCTACACCTTC
TRBV7-2,.,.,TRBJ2-3,CASSLNAGGGNTQYF,TGTGCCAGCAGCTTAAATGCTGGCGGGGGCAATACGCAGTATTTT
TRBV10-3,.,many,TRBJ1-2,CATSTVNYGYTF,TGTGCCACGTCGACAGTTAACTATGGCTACACCTTC
TRBV5-1,.,few,TRBJ2-6,CASLPGPSGANVLTF,TGCGCCAGCCTTCCTGGGCCCTCTGGGGCCAACGTCCTGACTTTC
TRBV6-5,.,.,TRBJ1-6,CASSRGGLHYSSPLHF,TGTGCCAGCAGCCGCGGCGGGCTTCACTACAGTTCACCCCTCCACTTT
TRBV5-1,.,.,TRBJ1-2,CASSLIGTQPAEGGYTF,TGCGCCAGCAGTTTGATTGGGACTCAACCCGCGGAGGGGGGCTACACCTTC
TRBV7-2,.,.,TRBJ2-2,CASSLNSLSLSPGELFF,TGTGCCAGCAGCTTAAATTCCCTCTCTCTGAGCCCCGGGGAGCTGTTTTTT
TRBV6-5,.,.,TRBJ1-2,CASSSDSRGWGYTF,TGTGCCAGCAGTTCCGACTCGAGGGGTTGGGGCTACACCTTC
TRBV4-2,.,.,TRBJ2-1,CASSQDQVRNDEQFF,TGTGCCAGCAGCCAAGATCAGGTACGGAACGATGAGCAGTTCTTC
TRBV4-1,TRBD1,.,TRBJ2-1,CASSQPPGQDLYNEQFF,TGCGCCAGCAGCCAGCCCCCGGGACAGGACCTCTACAATGAGCAGTTCTTC
TRBV12-3/TRBV12-4,TRBD1,.,TRBJ2-7,CASRGQGYEHYF,TGTGCCAGCAGGGGACAGGGGTACGAGCATTACTTC
TRBV7-2,TRBD2,.,TRBJ2-3,CASRRRGDSTDTQYF,TGTGCCAGCAGACGTCGGGGGGATAGCACAGATACGCAGTATTTT
TRBV6-1,.,.,TRBJ2-5,CASSAWGAETQYF,TGTGCCAGCAGTGCTTGGGGGGCAGAGACCCAGTACTTC
TRBV10-3,.,.,TRBJ1-5,CAISEGVAVSNQPQHF,TGTGCCATCAGTGAAGGGGTAGCAGTTAGCAATCAGCCCCAGCATTTT
TRBV2,.,.,TRBJ1-2,CASSEGAGYTF,TGTGCCAGCAGTGAAGGGGCTGGCTACACCTTC
TRBV4-3,TRBD1,many,TRBJ2-7,CASSQALGTGSYEQYF,TGCGCCAGCAGCCAAGCCCTGGGGACAGGCTCCTACGAGCAGTACTTC
TRBV6-1,.,.,TRBJ2-5,CASSEGRTVGQETQYF,TGTGCCAGCAGTGAAGGGAGGACAGTTGGCCAAGAGACCCAGTACTTC
TRBV28,.,many,TRBJ2-4,CASSAPGFPKNIQYF,TGTGCCAGCAGTGCACCAGGGTTTCCCAAAAACATTCAGTACTTC
TRBV12-3/TRBV12-4,TRBD1,.,TRBJ1-1,CASSFPTGGANTEAFF,TGTGCCAGCAGTTTTCCAACAGGGGGGGCCAACACTGAAGCTTTCTTT
TRBV20-1,TRBD2,many,TRBJ2-5,CSAAGLAGSEETQYF,TGCAGTGCTGCCGGGCTAGCGGGGAGTGAAGAGACCCAGTACTTC
TRBV15,.,.,TRBJ2-1,CATSKGENNEQFF,TGTGCCACCAGCAAGGGGGAGAACAATGAGCAGTTCTTC
TRBV4-3,.,.,TRBJ2-4,CASSQQIRAVAKNIQYF,TGCGCCAGCAGCCAACAGATTCGGGCGGTTGCCAAAAACATTCAGTACTTC
TRBV7-2,.,.,TRBJ2-1,CASSPRGQDEQFF,TGTGCCAGCAGCCCTCGCGGCCAGGATGAGCAGTTCTTC
TRBV6-1,.,.,TRBJ1-2,CASSAEQGRDGYTF,TGTGCCAGCAGTGCGGAACAGGGCAGAGATGGCTACACCTTC
TRBV29-1,.,few,TRBJ1-2,CSVLGADYGYTF,TGCAGCGTTCTGGGGGCAGACTATGGCTACACCTTC
TRBV2,.,many,TRBJ1-6,CASSSGAPYNSPLHF,TGTGCCAGCAGCTCAGGGGCCCCCTATAATTCACCCCTCCACTTT
TRBV29-1,TRBD1,.,TRBJ1-2,CGGDSFYGYTF,TGCGGAGGGGACAGCTTCTATGGCTACACCTTC
TRBV21-1,.,.,TRBJ2-3,CASSNGPSYPGTDTQYF,TGTGCCAGCAGCAATGGCCCTTCCTATCCTGGCACAGATACGCAGTATTTT
TRBV20-1,.,few,TRBJ2-7,CSARTLRGFSYEQYF,TGCAGTGCTAGAACTCTGAGGGGTTTTTCCTACGAGCAGTACTTC
TRBV20-1,TRBD2,.,TRBJ2-7,CSAPSPRLAGFLSYEQYF,TGCAGTGCTCCATCCCCAAGACTAGCGGGGTTCTTGTCCTACGAGCAGTACTTC
TRBV7-9,TRBD1,.,TRBJ1-2,CASRASGTAHYGYTF,TGTGCCAGCAGGGCCTCCGGGACAGCCCATTATGGCTACACCTTC